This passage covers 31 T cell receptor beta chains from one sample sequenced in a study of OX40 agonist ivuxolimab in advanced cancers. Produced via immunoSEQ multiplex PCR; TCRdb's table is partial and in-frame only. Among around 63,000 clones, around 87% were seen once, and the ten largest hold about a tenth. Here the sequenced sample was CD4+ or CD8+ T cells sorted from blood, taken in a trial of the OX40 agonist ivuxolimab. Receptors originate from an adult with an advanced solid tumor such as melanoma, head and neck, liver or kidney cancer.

CDR3 DNA sequence: TGTGCCAGCAGTCGTACCGGGACAGCCAGCTACGAGCAGTACTTC. It yields the protein CASSRTGTASYEQYF. V and J are TRBV5-5 and TRBJ2-7; TRBD1 matches at 7 bases. V dropped 5 bases and J dropped 3; count of bases not matched to a gene: 11. The V gene's germline CDR1 is SGHKS and CDR2 YYEKEE (reference sequence). There are 15 residues in the CDR3.

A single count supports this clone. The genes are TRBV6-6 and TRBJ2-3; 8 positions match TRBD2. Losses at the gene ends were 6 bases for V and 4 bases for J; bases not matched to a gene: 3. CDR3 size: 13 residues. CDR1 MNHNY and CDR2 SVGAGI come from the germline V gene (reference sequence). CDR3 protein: CASRSGGADTQYF. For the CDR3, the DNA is TGTGCCAGCAGAAGCGGGGGAGCAGATACGCAGTATTTT.

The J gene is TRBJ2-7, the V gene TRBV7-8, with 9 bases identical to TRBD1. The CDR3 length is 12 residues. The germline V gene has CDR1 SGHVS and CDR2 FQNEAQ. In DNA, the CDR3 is TGTGCCAGCAGCGAAAACAGGGGGCGGGCCTCCGTC. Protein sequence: CASSENRGRASV.

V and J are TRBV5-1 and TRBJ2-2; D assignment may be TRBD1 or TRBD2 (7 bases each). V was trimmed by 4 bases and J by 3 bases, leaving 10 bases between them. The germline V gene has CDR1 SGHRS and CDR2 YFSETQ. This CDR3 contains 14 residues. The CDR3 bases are TGCGCCAGCAGCCCAGGGGGGGACACCGGGGAGCTGTTTTTT. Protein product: CASSPGGDTGELFF.

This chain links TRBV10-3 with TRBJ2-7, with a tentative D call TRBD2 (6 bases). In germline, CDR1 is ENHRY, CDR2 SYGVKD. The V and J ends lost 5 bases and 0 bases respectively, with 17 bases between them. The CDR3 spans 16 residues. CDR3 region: CAISPNGWGVSYEQYF. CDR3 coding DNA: TGTGCCATCAGTCCCAACGGGTGGGGGGTCTCCTACGAGCAGTACTTC.

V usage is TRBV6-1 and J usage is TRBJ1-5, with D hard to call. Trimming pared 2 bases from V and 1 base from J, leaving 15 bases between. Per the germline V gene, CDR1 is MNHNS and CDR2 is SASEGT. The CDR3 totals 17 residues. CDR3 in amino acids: CASSEKSGFGSNQPQHF. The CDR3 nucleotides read TGTGCCAGCAGTGAAAAGTCGGGGTTTGGAAGCAATCAGCCCCAGCATTTT.

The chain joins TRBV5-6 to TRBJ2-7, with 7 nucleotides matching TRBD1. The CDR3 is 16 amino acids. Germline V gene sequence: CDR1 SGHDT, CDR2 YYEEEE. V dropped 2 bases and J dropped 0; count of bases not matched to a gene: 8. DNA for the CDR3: TGTGCCAGCAGCTTTAACCCCGGGACAGACTCCTACGAGCAGTACTTC. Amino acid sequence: CASSFNPGTDSYEQYF.

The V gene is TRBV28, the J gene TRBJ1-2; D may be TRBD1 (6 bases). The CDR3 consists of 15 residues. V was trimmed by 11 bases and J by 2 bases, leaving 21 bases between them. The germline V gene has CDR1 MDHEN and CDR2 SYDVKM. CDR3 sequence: CAVLDSQLTNYGYTF. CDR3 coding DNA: TGTGCCGTGCTGGACAGTCAGCTTACGAACTATGGCTACACCTTC.

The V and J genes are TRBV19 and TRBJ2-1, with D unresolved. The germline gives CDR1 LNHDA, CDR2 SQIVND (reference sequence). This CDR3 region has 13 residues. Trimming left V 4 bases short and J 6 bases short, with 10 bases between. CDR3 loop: CASSRVRFNEQFF. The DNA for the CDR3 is TGTGCCAGTAGTAGGGTCAGGTTCAATGAGCAGTTCTTC.

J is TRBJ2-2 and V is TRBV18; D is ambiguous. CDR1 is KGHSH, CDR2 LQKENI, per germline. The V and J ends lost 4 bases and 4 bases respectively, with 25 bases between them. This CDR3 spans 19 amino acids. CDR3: CASSLSGLSLGHLTGELFF. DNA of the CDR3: TGTGCCAGCTCACTATCTGGGCTCTCCCTTGGTCATCTCACCGGGGAGCTGTTTTTT.

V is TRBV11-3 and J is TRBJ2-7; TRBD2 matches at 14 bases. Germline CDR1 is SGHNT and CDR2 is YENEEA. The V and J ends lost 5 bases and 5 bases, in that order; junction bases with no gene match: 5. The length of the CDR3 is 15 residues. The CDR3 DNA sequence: TGTGCCAGCAGCCCGGGACTAGCGGGAGCCCACGAGCAGTACTTC. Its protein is CASSPGLAGAHEQYF.

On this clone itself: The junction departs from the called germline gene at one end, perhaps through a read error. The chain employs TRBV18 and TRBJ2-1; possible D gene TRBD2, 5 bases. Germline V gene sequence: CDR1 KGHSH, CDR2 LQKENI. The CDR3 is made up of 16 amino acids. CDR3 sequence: CASSLRDGVSFNEQFF. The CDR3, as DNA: TGTGCCAGCTCACTCCGCGACGGGGTATCCTTCAATGAGCAGTTCTTC.

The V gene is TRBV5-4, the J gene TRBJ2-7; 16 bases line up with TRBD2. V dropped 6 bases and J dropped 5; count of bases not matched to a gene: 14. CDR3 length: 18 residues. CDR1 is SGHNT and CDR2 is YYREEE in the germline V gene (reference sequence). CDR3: CASMPGQGLAGGPHEQYF. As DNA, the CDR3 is TGTGCCAGCATGCCGGGACAGGGACTAGCGGGGGGGCCCCACGAGCAGTACTTC.

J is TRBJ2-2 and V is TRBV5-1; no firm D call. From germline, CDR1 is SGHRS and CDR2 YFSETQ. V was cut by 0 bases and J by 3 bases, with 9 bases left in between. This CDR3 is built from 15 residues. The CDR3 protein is CASSLVDIDTGELFF. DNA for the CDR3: TGCGCCAGCAGCTTGGTCGACATTGACACCGGGGAGCTGTTTTTT.

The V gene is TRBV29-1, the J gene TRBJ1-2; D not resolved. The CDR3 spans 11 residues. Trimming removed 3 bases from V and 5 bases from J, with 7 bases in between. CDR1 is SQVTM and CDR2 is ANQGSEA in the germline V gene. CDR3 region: CSVDPGYGYTF. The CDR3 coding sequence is TGCAGCGTTGACCCCGGGTATGGCTACACCTTC.

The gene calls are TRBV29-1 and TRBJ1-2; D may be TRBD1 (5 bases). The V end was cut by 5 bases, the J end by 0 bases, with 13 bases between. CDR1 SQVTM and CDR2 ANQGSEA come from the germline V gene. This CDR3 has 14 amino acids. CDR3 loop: CSVFGTEANYGYTF. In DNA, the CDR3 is TGCAGCGTTTTCGGGACCGAAGCTAACTATGGCTACACCTTC.

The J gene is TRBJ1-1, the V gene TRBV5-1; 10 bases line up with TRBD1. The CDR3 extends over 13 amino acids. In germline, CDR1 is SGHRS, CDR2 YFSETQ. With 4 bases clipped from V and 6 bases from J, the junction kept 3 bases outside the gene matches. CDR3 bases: TGCGCCAGCAGCCCGACAGGGGGCCCTGAAGCTTTCTTT. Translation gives CASSPTGGPEAFF.

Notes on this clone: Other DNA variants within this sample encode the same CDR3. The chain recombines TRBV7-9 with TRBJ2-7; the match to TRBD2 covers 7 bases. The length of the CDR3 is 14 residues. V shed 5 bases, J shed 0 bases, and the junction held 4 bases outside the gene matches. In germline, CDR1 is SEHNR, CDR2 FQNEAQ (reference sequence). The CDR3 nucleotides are TGTGCCAGCAGCCCCCCTAGCGGCTCCTACGAGCAGTACTTC. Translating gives CASSPPSGSYEQYF.

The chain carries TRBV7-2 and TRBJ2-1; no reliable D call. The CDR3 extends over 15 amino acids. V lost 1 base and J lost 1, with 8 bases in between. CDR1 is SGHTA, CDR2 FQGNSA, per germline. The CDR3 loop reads CASSLVSRSYNEQFF. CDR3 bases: TGTGCCAGCAGCTTAGTTTCGAGATCCTACAATGAGCAGTTCTTC.

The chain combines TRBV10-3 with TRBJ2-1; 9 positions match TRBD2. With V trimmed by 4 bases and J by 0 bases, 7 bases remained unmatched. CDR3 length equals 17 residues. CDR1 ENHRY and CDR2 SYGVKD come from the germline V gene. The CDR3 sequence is CAISGYRSGSSYNEQFF. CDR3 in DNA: TGTGCCATCAGTGGATATCGTAGCGGGAGCTCCTACAATGAGCAGTTCTTC.

For the CDR3, the DNA is TGTGCCAGCAGCCAAACGGACGGACCCACAGATACGCAGTATTTT. Its translation: CASSQTDGPTDTQYF. The V and J genes are TRBV16 and TRBJ2-3; D remains ambiguous. This CDR3 spans 15 amino acids. Trimming pared 2 bases from V and 2 bases from J, leaving 11 bases between. CDR1 and CDR2 from the germline V gene are KGHSY and FQNENV.

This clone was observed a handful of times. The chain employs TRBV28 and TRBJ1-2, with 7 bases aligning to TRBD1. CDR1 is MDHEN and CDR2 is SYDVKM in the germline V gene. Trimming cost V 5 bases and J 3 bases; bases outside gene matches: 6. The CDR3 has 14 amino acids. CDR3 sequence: CASSIDRAYYGYTF. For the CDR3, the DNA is TGTGCCAGCAGTATAGACAGGGCATACTATGGCTACACCTTC.

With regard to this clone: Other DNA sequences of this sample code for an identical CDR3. CDR3 DNA sequence: TGCGCCAGCAGCTTGGGACAGGGGGATGAAAAACTGTTTTTT. It specifies CASSLGQGDEKLFF. This sequence joins TRBV5-1 and TRBJ1-4, with 9 bases matching TRBD1. CDR1 and CDR2 from the germline V gene are SGHRS and YFSETQ. The CDR3 length is 14 residues. J was trimmed by 6 bases and V by 0 bases; bases with no gene match: 0.

The CDR3 coding sequence is TGTGCCAGCACCCTCACGCTGACAGGGGGCTACAATGAGCAGTTCTTC. Amino acids: CASTLTLTGGYNEQFF. The rearrangement links TRBV5-6 to TRBJ2-1; 9 bases agree with TRBD1. From germline, CDR1 is SGHDT and CDR2 YYEEEE. V lost 6 bases and J lost 3; bases outside the gene matches: 10. CDR3 size: 16 residues.

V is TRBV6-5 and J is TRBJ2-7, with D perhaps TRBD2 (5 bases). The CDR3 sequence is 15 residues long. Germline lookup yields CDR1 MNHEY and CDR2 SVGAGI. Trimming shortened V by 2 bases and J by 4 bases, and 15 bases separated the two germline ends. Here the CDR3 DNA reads TGTGCCAGCAGTTACGGACGGCTGAGGGATTACGAGCAGTACTTC. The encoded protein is CASSYGRLRDYEQYF.

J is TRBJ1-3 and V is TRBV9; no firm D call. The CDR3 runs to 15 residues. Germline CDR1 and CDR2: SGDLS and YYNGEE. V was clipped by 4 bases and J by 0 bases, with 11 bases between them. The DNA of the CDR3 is TGTGCCAGCAGCCTGGACTGGAGCTCTGGAAACACCATATATTTT. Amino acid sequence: CASSLDWSSGNTIYF.

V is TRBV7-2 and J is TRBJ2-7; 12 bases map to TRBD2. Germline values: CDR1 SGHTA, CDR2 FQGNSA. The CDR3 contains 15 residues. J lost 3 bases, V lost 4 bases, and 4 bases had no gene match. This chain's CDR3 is CASSSRLAGVYEQYF. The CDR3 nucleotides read TGTGCCAGCAGCTCCCGACTAGCGGGGGTCTACGAGCAGTACTTC. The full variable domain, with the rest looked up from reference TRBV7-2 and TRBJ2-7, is GAGVSQSPSNKVTEKGKDVELRCDPISGHTALYWYRQSLGQGLEFLIYFQGNSAPDKSGLPSDRFSAERTGGSVSTLTIQRTQQEDSAVYLCASSSRLAGVYEQYFGPGTRLTVT.

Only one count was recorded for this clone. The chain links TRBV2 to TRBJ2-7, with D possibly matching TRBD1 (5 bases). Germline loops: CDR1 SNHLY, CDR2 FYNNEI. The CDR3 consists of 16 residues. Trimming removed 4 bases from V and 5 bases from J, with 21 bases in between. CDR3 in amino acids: CASSVMGTGGLNEQYF. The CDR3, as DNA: TGTGCCAGCAGTGTAATGGGTACAGGTGGCTTAAACGAGCAGTACTTC.

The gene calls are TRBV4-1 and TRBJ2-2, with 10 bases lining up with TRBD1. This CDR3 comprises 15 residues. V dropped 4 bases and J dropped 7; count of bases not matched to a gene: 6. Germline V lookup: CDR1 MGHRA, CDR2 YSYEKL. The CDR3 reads CASSRHGTGDGELFF. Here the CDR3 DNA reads TGCGCCAGCAGCCGGCATGGGACAGGGGACGGGGAGCTGTTTTTT.

CDR3 sequence (DNA): TGTGCCAGCACCCCGGAGGAAAAACTGTTTTTT. This codes for CASTPEEKLFF. The V call is TRBV28, the J call TRBJ1-4; D gene uncertain. Trimming removed 7 bases from V and 8 bases from J, with 8 bases in between. The CDR3 has 11 amino acids. Germline assignment: CDR1 MDHEN and CDR2 SYDVKM.

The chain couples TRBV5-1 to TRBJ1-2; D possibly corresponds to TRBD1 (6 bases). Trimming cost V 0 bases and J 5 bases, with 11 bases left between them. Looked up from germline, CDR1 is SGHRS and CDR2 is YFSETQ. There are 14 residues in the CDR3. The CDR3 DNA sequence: TGCGCCAGCAGCTTGGTGGACAGTGGTTATGGCTACACCTTC. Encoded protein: CASSLVDSGYGYTF.